This T cell receptor (beta chain) was recorded in a study of Japanese encephalitis immunity and Zika vaccine responses (dated by TCRdb to about 2021). Describing the broader study: Three 5.0 ug doses of alum-adjuvanted ZPIV were administered to included participants at weeks 0, 4 and 28. Roughly 13 participants were given two doses of JEV vaccine (IXIARO) 28 days apart, two to three months before the first ZPIV dose. One dose of YFV vaccine (YF-VAX) was administered before ZPIV to eleven to twelve participants, and several participants were flavivirus-naive. More than 5 representative participants from each pre-vaccination group were selected for TCR sequencing, using samples from week 0 (after pre-vaccination and before ZPIV) and week 52. TCR repertoires were also analyzed from a few flavivirus-naive individuals at weeks 2, 6 and 52 after starting ZPIV vaccination. For stimulation, either ZIKV structural-protein peptide pools divided into flavivirus-conserved and non-conserved sets were used, or JEV or YFV peptides matching the pre-vaccination. ZIKV peptides were 15-mers overlapping by 11 residues, selected for NetMHCpan/NetMHCII-predicted epitopes with affinity below 50 nM. The study tested whether CD4 T cell responses to the Zika vaccine were shaped by prior Japanese encephalitis virus (JEV) or yellow fever virus (YFV) vaccination. Paper-wide results and their limitations: The analysis was restricted to a subset of trial participants with three doses and adequate samples, and the entire vaccinated cohort was not analyzed. Samples were clustered by participant, with no similarity observed between individuals, suggesting that no public TCRs were detected. In JEV-pre-vaccinated donors, the repertoire richness of CD4 T cells responding to conserved ZIKV epitopes dropped significantly after ZPIV. Compared with YFV-pre-vaccinated donors, JEV-pre-vaccinated donors had higher repertoire similarity across time-points and stimulations, indicating that more clonotypes were common to ZIKV and JEV stimulation. Only a few individuals showed CD8 T cell responses to ZIKV peptide pools, and those responses were very low in magnitude. Peptide-pool deconvolution was not performed because of sample size limitations, and consequently the individual peptides driving cross-reactive responses were not identified.

PBMCs were labeled with CellTrace CFSE and were cultured for more than 5 days in RPMI containing about 7.5% human serum plus peptide pools at approximately 0.94 ug/mL each. Unfixed proliferating CD4 T cells were sorted on a BD FACSAria as live CD56-CD19-CD16-CD3+CD4+ CFSE-low cells. The enrolled adults were healthy and tested seronegative for ZIKV, JEV, YFV, DENV and WNV on microneutralization screening. The samples were taken from a phase 1, double-blinded, randomized, placebo-controlled trial testing an alum-adjuvanted Zika purified-inactivated virus (ZPIV) vaccine. Peripheral blood mononuclear cells were isolated by standard procedure and were kept frozen in liquid nitrogen until use. The method behind the library was 5' RACE. TCRbeta libraries were pooled in proportion to their sorted cell numbers before sequencing. Total RNA from sorted cells was extracted with RNAzol RT, and cDNA was made with an oligo(dT) primer and a template-switching oligo. Using Kapa HiFi, PCR amplified the TCRbeta V-CDR3-J region between a SMARTer oligo primer and a TCRbeta constant-region primer. Illumina adaptors and sample-specific index barcodes were added in a second PCR, followed by HighPrep bead cleanup and Bioanalyzer confirmation of a band of roughly 650 bp. Libraries were sequenced on an Illumina MiSeq with 2x151 bp paired-end reads. The authors processed their data as follows. An in-house Java program demultiplexed the reads, and MiXCR assigned TCRbeta annotations and counted clonotypes. Repertoire overlap was measured with Morisita-Horn indices from the R package vegan, along with UPGMA clustering and Circos plots of recurring clonotypes. Shannon diversity and richness were normalized to the highest possible value given the input cell numbers, yielding values from 0 to 1. CDR3beta sequences were aligned using MUSCLE, distances were calculated using SeqinR, and multidimensional scaling was plotted in R. TCRdb trimmed the raw reads at Q25, called clones with MiXCR and kept productive beta chains. For every CDR3 protein sequence, its rows merge into one entry that carries the most common genes and DNA. TCRdb, not the original authors, processed these V and J calls. The sample table shows about 280 distinct CDR3 sequences, and about 4.5% are seen once. Approximately 40% of the sample goes to the ten largest clones.

This clonotype is characterized as large (0.1 to 1%). Base qualities are not provided; no much larger clone lies one nucleotide away. This TCR was recovered from an adult woman who received an inactivated Zika virus vaccine. The sample was antigen-activated CD4+ T cells from blood, cultured, taken during a Zika inactivated vaccine study.

The DNA reads TGTGCCACCAGTGGAGCGACTAATGAGCAGTTCTTC. It is translated as CATSGATNEQFF. Rearrangement joined TRBV24-1 to TRBJ2-1, with the D segment identity uncertain. V gives up 5 bases and J gives up 7 bases, and the segment between their germline ends measures 8 bases. The CDR3 contains 12 residues, cysteine and phenylalanine counted. Just CDR3 DNA is preserved here, 36 bases in frame from base 1. The germline V gene sets CDR1 to KGHDR and CDR2 to SFDVKD.